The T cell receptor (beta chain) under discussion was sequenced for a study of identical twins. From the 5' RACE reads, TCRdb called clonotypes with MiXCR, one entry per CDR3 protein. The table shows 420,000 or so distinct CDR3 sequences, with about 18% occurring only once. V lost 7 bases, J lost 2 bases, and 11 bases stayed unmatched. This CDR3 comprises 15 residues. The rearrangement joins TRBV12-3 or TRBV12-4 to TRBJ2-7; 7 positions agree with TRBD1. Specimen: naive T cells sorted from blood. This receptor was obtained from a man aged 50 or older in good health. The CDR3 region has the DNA TGTGCCAGCACCATGACAGGGAGAGCGACCTACGAGCAGTACTTC. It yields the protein CASTMTGRATYEQYF.